Listed below are T cell receptor beta chains from one sample, sequenced in a study of long-term antiretroviral therapy in people with HIV. Repertoires were generated with immunoSEQ multiplex PCR, while TCRdb's copy carries only in-frame clones and drops some. The table records under 50,000 clones, 80% to 90% of them present only once. The specimen was unsorted PBMCs, collected just before starting antiretroviral therapy. These receptors were obtained from a woman aged 18-30 years with HIV. CDR3s include the opening cysteine and the closing phenylalanine or tryptophan. D genes are given only for firm matches. Clone sizes are given selectively: once, few, many, or a class where the clone is expanded.

clone_size: NA; d_call: TRBD2; j_call: TRBJ2-7; v_call: TRBV14; cdr3_nt: TGTGCCAGCAGCCAAGATTACTGGAGGGAGCGGGAGTACGAGCAGTACTTC; cdr3_aa: CASSQDYWREREYEQYF
clone_size: NA; d_call: TRBD2; j_call: TRBJ2-7; v_call: TRBV7-3; cdr3_nt: TGTGCCAGCAGCTTAGCGGGAGTAGGCGAGCAGTACTTC; cdr3_aa: CASSLAGVGEQYF
clone_size: NA; d_call: NA; j_call: TRBJ2-2; v_call: TRBV5-1; cdr3_nt: TGCGCCAGCAGCTTCGAGGGTGCAGGGGCCGGGGAGCTGTTTTTT; cdr3_aa: CASSFEGAGAGELFF
clone_size: NA; d_call: NA; j_call: TRBJ2-1; v_call: TRBV27; cdr3_nt: TGTGCCAGCAGGATGGGCGGCTCCTCCTACAATGAGCAGTTCTTC; cdr3_aa: CASRMGGSSYNEQFF
clone_size: NA; d_call: TRBD2; j_call: TRBJ2-1; v_call: TRBV5-6; cdr3_nt: TGTGCCAGCAGCTCCATTGGCGGGAGGGCCAGGTCGCAGTTCTTC; cdr3_aa: CASSSIGGRARSQFF
clone_size: NA; d_call: NA; j_call: TRBJ2-7; v_call: TRBV12-2; cdr3_nt: TGTGCAAGTCGCTCGCTAATAGGGCTCACTAGCGGGAGGTCCTACGAGCAGTACTTC; cdr3_aa: CASRSLIGLTSGRSYEQYF
clone_size: NA; d_call: TRBD2; j_call: TRBJ2-1; v_call: TRBV6-4; cdr3_nt: TGTGCCAGCAGTGCGACTAGCGGGGGCTTCTACAATGAGCAGTTCTTC; cdr3_aa: CASSATSGGFYNEQFF
clone_size: NA; d_call: TRBD1; j_call: TRBJ2-7; v_call: TRBV14; cdr3_nt: TGTGCCAGCAGCCTCTCCGGGACAGGCCGCTACGAGCAGTACTTC; cdr3_aa: CASSLSGTGRYEQYF
clone_size: NA; d_call: NA; j_call: TRBJ2-6; v_call: TRBV6-4; cdr3_nt: TGTGCCAGCTCCATCGCAGTTGGGGCCAACGTCCTGACTTTC; cdr3_aa: CASSIAVGANVLTF
clone_size: NA; d_call: TRBD2; j_call: TRBJ2-1; v_call: TRBV4-3; cdr3_nt: TGCGCCAGCAGCCAAGATATGGCGGGAGGGTACGACAATGAGCAGTTCTTC; cdr3_aa: CASSQDMAGGYDNEQFF
clone_size: NA; d_call: NA; j_call: TRBJ2-3; v_call: TRBV9; cdr3_nt: TGTGCCAGCAGCGTAGGAGGTGGGAGTCGGTATTGGGACACAGATACGCAGTATTTT; cdr3_aa: CASSVGGGSRYWDTDTQYF
clone_size: NA; d_call: TRBD2; j_call: TRBJ2-1; v_call: TRBV5-1; cdr3_nt: TGCGCCAGCAGCGGGAGAAGCGGGGGAGAAAATGAGCAGTTCTTC; cdr3_aa: CASSGRSGGENEQFF
clone_size: NA; d_call: NA; j_call: TRBJ2-7; v_call: TRBV4-3; cdr3_nt: TGCGCCAGCAGCCAAGCCATTCGGACCTACGAGCAGTACTTC; cdr3_aa: CASSQAIRTYEQYF
clone_size: NA; d_call: TRBD1; j_call: TRBJ1-5; v_call: TRBV7-3; cdr3_nt: TGTGCCAGCAGCTGGGGACAGGGTCAGCCCCAGCATTTT; cdr3_aa: CASSWGQGQPQHF
clone_size: NA; d_call: TRBD2; j_call: TRBJ2-7; v_call: TRBV2; cdr3_nt: TGTGCCAGCCAAAGACTAGCGGGAGACTACGAGCAGTACTTC; cdr3_aa: CASQRLAGDYEQYF
clone_size: few; d_call: NA; j_call: TRBJ2-2; v_call: TRBV9; cdr3_nt: TGTGCCAGCAGCGTAGCCGGGCACTACACCGGGGAGCTGTTTTTT; cdr3_aa: CASSVAGHYTGELFF
clone_size: NA; d_call: NA; j_call: TRBJ1-2; v_call: TRBV28; cdr3_nt: TGTGCCAGCAGCGAACAGGGATCTATCTATGGCTACACCTTC; cdr3_aa: CASSEQGSIYGYTF
clone_size: NA; d_call: TRBD1; j_call: TRBJ1-2; v_call: TRBV28; cdr3_nt: TGTGCCAGCAGTCAACTACCGGGACAGGGTCCTAACTATGGCTACACCTTC; cdr3_aa: CASSQLPGQGPNYGYTF
clone_size: NA; d_call: NA; j_call: TRBJ1-2; v_call: TRBV18; cdr3_nt: TGTGCCAGCTCACCACAGGGAGCTAACTATGGCTACACCTTC; cdr3_aa: CASSPQGANYGYTF
clone_size: NA; d_call: TRBD2; j_call: TRBJ2-2; v_call: TRBV19; cdr3_nt: TGTGCCAGTAGTACCTTAGCGGGAGACGTCGGGGAGCTGTTTTTT; cdr3_aa: CASSTLAGDVGELFF
clone_size: NA; d_call: NA; j_call: TRBJ2-3; v_call: TRBV5-8; cdr3_nt: TGTGCCAGCAGCCCGCACCCGTCGGATACGCAGTATTTT; cdr3_aa: CASSPHPSDTQYF
clone_size: NA; d_call: NA; j_call: TRBJ2-6; v_call: TRBV15; cdr3_nt: TGTGCCACCAGCAGGGGTGTCTCTGGGGCCAACGTCCTGACTTTC; cdr3_aa: CATSRGVSGANVLTF
clone_size: NA; d_call: NA; j_call: TRBJ1-4; v_call: TRBV19; cdr3_nt: TGTGCCAGTAGTATATTATTATCGGATGGACAGCGAAATGAAAAACTGTTTTTT; cdr3_aa: CASSILLSDGQRNEKLFF
clone_size: NA; d_call: NA; j_call: TRBJ2-3; v_call: TRBV27; cdr3_nt: TGTGCCAGCAGTTTGAACAGTCGGGGCACAGATACGCAGTATTTT; cdr3_aa: CASSLNSRGTDTQYF
clone_size: NA; d_call: TRBD1; j_call: TRBJ2-7; v_call: TRBV13; cdr3_nt: TGTGCCAGCAGCTTAGGCTTGGGGGACAGGCGCTACGAGCAGTACTTC; cdr3_aa: CASSLGLGDRRYEQYF
clone_size: once; d_call: TRBD2; j_call: TRBJ2-1; v_call: TRBV19; cdr3_nt: TGTGCCAGTACCATCAGGACTAGCAGGAACAATGAGCAGTTCTTC; cdr3_aa: CASTIRTSRNNEQFF
clone_size: NA; d_call: TRBD2; j_call: TRBJ2-3; v_call: TRBV9; cdr3_nt: TGTGCCAGCAGCGCGGGACTAGCGGGAGGCACAGATACGCAGTATTTT; cdr3_aa: CASSAGLAGGTDTQYF
clone_size: NA; d_call: NA; j_call: TRBJ2-1; v_call: TRBV9; cdr3_nt: TGTGCCAGCAGCGTAGCCATCGCGAGCTCCTACAATGAGCAGTTCTTC; cdr3_aa: CASSVAIASSYNEQFF
clone_size: NA; d_call: NA; j_call: TRBJ1-3; v_call: TRBV4-3; cdr3_nt: TGCGCCAGCAGCCAACGGGACCGGGGAAACACCATATATTTT; cdr3_aa: CASSQRDRGNTIYF
clone_size: NA; d_call: NA; j_call: TRBJ1-1; v_call: TRBV11-3; cdr3_nt: TGTGCCAGCAGCTTAGGGGTAATGAGTGAAGCTTTCTTT; cdr3_aa: CASSLGVMSEAFF
clone_size: once; d_call: NA; j_call: TRBJ2-2; v_call: TRBV29-1; cdr3_nt: TGCAGCGTTGATCAGGGAAACACCGGGGAGCTGTTTTTT; cdr3_aa: CSVDQGNTGELFF
clone_size: NA; d_call: TRBD1; j_call: TRBJ1-1; v_call: TRBV9; cdr3_nt: TGTGCCAGCAGCGTAGGGAGGACAGGGGTCGGGGACACTGAAGCTTTCTTT; cdr3_aa: CASSVGRTGVGDTEAFF
clone_size: NA; d_call: NA; j_call: TRBJ2-5; v_call: TRBV29-1; cdr3_nt: TGCAGCGGCCTGGGACCCGGACAAGAGACCCAGTACTTC; cdr3_aa: CSGLGPGQETQYF
clone_size: NA; d_call: NA; j_call: TRBJ2-7; v_call: TRBV6-5; cdr3_nt: TGTGCCAGCAGTTACACTCGACAGCTCTCCTACGAGCAGTACTTC; cdr3_aa: CASSYTRQLSYEQYF
clone_size: NA; d_call: TRBD2; j_call: TRBJ2-1; v_call: TRBV7-9; cdr3_nt: TGTGCCAGCAGCCTACAGCGGGAGGGCCGGAACAATGAGCAGTTCTTC; cdr3_aa: CASSLQREGRNNEQFF
clone_size: NA; d_call: TRBD1; j_call: TRBJ2-2; v_call: TRBV7-8; cdr3_nt: TGTGCCAGCAGCTACGGACAGGGAAACACCGGGGAGCTGTTTTTT; cdr3_aa: CASSYGQGNTGELFF
clone_size: NA; d_call: NA; j_call: TRBJ2-7; v_call: TRBV4-3; cdr3_nt: TGCGCCAGCAGCCAAGACGCAGCAAGAGGCGAGCAGTACTTC; cdr3_aa: CASSQDAARGEQYF
clone_size: once; d_call: TRBD1; j_call: TRBJ1-2; v_call: TRBV11-1; cdr3_nt: TGTGCCAGCAGCCCAAGAGACAGGGGTGATGGCTACACCTTC; cdr3_aa: CASSPRDRGDGYTF
clone_size: NA; d_call: NA; j_call: TRBJ2-5; v_call: TRBV5-1; cdr3_nt: TGCGCCAGCAGCTTGGCCATGGAGACCCAGTACTTC; cdr3_aa: CASSLAMETQYF
clone_size: NA; d_call: NA; j_call: TRBJ1-3; v_call: TRBV5-1; cdr3_nt: TGCGCCAGCAGCAGCGGACCAGGGAGCACTGGAAACACCATATATTTT; cdr3_aa: CASSSGPGSTGNTIYF
clone_size: NA; d_call: TRBD1; j_call: TRBJ2-5; v_call: TRBV2; cdr3_nt: TGTGCCAGCGGACAGGGACGGGAGACCCAGTACTTC; cdr3_aa: CASGQGRETQYF
clone_size: NA; d_call: TRBD1; j_call: TRBJ2-1; v_call: TRBV5-4; cdr3_nt: TGTGCCAGCAGTTTTCAAACCGGGACAGGGGTTCATGAGCAGTTCTTC; cdr3_aa: CASSFQTGTGVHEQFF
clone_size: NA; d_call: TRBD2; j_call: TRBJ2-2; v_call: TRBV19; cdr3_nt: TGTGCCAGTACTAAGACTAGCGGGAGAAGTACCGGGGAGCTGTTTTTT; cdr3_aa: CASTKTSGRSTGELFF
clone_size: NA; d_call: TRBD1; j_call: TRBJ1-5; v_call: TRBV10-1; cdr3_nt: TGCGCCAGCAGTGAGTCGATGGACCCCAGGGGGCTCCATCAGCCCCAGCATTTT; cdr3_aa: CASSESMDPRGLHQPQHF
clone_size: NA; d_call: NA; j_call: TRBJ2-7; v_call: TRBV7-9; cdr3_nt: TGTGCCAGCAGCCCATTCCCCCGGGGCCTCGAGCAGTACTTC; cdr3_aa: CASSPFPRGLEQYF
clone_size: NA; d_call: NA; j_call: TRBJ2-7; v_call: TRBV27; cdr3_nt: TGTGCCAGCAGTTTATCGGCCACCTACGAGCAGTACTTC; cdr3_aa: CASSLSATYEQYF
clone_size: NA; d_call: NA; j_call: TRBJ2-1; v_call: TRBV27; cdr3_nt: TGTGCCAGCACCTATCTCTCCTACAATGAGCAGTTCTTC; cdr3_aa: CASTYLSYNEQFF
clone_size: NA; d_call: NA; j_call: TRBJ1-2; v_call: TRBV27; cdr3_nt: TGTGCCAGCAGTTTTTTGGGGGCTCGGTATGGCTACACCTTC; cdr3_aa: CASSFLGARYGYTF
clone_size: NA; d_call: TRBD2; j_call: TRBJ2-1; v_call: TRBV5-1; cdr3_nt: TGCGCCAGCAGCGCCGACTTGAGTAGCGGGAGGGGTAACAATGAGCAGTTCTTC; cdr3_aa: CASSADLSSGRGNNEQFF
clone_size: NA; d_call: NA; j_call: TRBJ1-2; v_call: TRBV7-9; cdr3_nt: TGTGCCACCTCCTCTATGGGGCCGGGGGCGCCGGATGGCTACACCTTC; cdr3_aa: CATSSMGPGAPDGYTF
clone_size: NA; d_call: TRBD2; j_call: TRBJ2-1; v_call: TRBV4-3; cdr3_nt: TGCGCCAGCAGCCAGAACGGAGGCCAGCGGGAGGGCAAGCAGTTCTTC; cdr3_aa: CASSQNGGQREGKQFF
clone_size: NA; d_call: TRBD2; j_call: TRBJ2-3; v_call: TRBV11-3; cdr3_nt: TGTGCCAGCGCGGGAGACACAGATACGCAGTATTTT; cdr3_aa: CASAGDTDTQYF
clone_size: NA; d_call: NA; j_call: TRBJ2-2; v_call: TRBV18; cdr3_nt: TGTGCCAGCTCACCCGGGCTAGCGCAACCTCGGACGAACACCGGGGAGCTGTTTTTT; cdr3_aa: CASSPGLAQPRTNTGELFF
clone_size: NA; d_call: TRBD1; j_call: TRBJ2-7; v_call: TRBV6-6; cdr3_nt: TGTGCCAGCAGAAGCCTTGGACAGGGTAAGGAGGAGCAGTACTTC; cdr3_aa: CASRSLGQGKEEQYF